What follows are 5 T cell receptor beta chains derived from one specimen sequenced in a study of long-term antiretroviral therapy in people with HIV. The assay, immunoSEQ v3.0, was run at survey level. TCRdb's table, derived via immunoSEQ multiplex PCR, lists solely in-frame clones and lacks some. The sample consists of approximately 18,000 clones, about nine tenths of them appearing once. The source material was unsorted PBMCs, sampled 0.6 years after starting antiretroviral therapy. The origin of the receptors is a woman aged 35 to 49 with HIV.

J is TRBJ2-2 and V is TRBV18; 7 positions agree with TRBD2. Germline CDR1 and CDR2: KGHSH and LQKENI. This CDR3 comprises 17 residues. With 2 bases clipped from V and 3 bases from J, the junction kept 9 bases outside the gene matches. Written as DNA, the CDR3 is TGTGCCAGCTCACCATTCGGAGCGGGGCTATACACCGGGGAGCTGTTTTTT. Protein product: CASSPFGAGLYTGELFF. The full variable domain, its missing parts supplied by reference TRBV18 and TRBJ2-2, is NAGVMQNPRHLVRRRGQEARLRCSPMKGHSHVYWYRQLPEEGLKFMVYLQKENIIDESGMPKERFSAEFPKEGPSILRIQQVVRGDSAAYFCASSPFGAGLYTGELFFGEGSRLTVL.

The J gene is TRBJ2-1, the V gene TRBV25-1; TRBD2 aligns across 9 bases. The germline V gene has CDR1 MGHDK and CDR2 SYGVNS. There are 14 residues in the CDR3. The ends lost 4 bases at V and 6 bases at J; junction bases unmatched: 4. The DNA for the CDR3 is TGTGCCAGCAGTGTTGCGGGGGGGCTCAATGAGCAGTTCTTC. Translating it yields CASSVAGGLNEQFF.

This clone came up once. The chain recombines TRBV19 with TRBJ1-1, with 9 nucleotides matching TRBD1. Germline V gene lookup returns CDR1 LNHDA and CDR2 SQIVND (reference sequence). The CDR3 runs to 15 residues. J lost 6 bases, V lost 4 bases, and 9 bases had no gene match. CDR3 bases: TGTGCCAGTAGTAACCGGGACAGGGATTGGGCTGAAGCTTTCTTT. Translation: CASSNRDRDWAEAFF.

The CDR3 region is CASSLNRDRNQPQHF. The CDR3 DNA sequence: TGTGCCAGCAGTCTAAACCGGGACAGAAATCAGCCCCAGCATTTT. The rearrangement uses TRBV27 and TRBJ1-5; 7 positions agree with TRBD1. With V trimmed by 5 bases and J by 4 bases, 8 bases remained unmatched. CDR3 length equals 15 residues. Germline CDR1 and CDR2: MNHEY and SMNVEV (reference sequence).

V usage is TRBV29-1 and J usage is TRBJ2-1, with a tentative D call TRBD1 (6 bases). This CDR3 has 13 amino acids. Trimming shortened V by 6 bases and J by 4 bases, and 13 bases separated the two germline ends. The germline V gene has CDR1 SQVTM and CDR2 ANQGSEA. Here the CDR3 reads CSVETGVYNEQFF. CDR3 nucleotide sequence: TGCAGCGTGGAGACAGGCGTATACAATGAGCAGTTCTTC.